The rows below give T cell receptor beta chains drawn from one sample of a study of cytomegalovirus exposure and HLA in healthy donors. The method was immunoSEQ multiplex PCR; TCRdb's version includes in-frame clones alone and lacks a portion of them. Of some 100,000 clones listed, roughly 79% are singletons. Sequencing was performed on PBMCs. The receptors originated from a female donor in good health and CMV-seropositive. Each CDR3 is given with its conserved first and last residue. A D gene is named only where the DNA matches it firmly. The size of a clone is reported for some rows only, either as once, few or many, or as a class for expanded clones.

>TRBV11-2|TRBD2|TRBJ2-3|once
TGTGCCAGCAGCGCCTTTTCCGGGACTAGCGAGACGGCCGATACGCAGTATTTT
CASSAFSGTSETADTQYF
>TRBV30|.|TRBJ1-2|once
TGTGCCTGGAGTGGAGGGACTTCCTATGGCTACACCTTC
CAWSGGTSYGYTF
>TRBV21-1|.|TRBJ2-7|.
TGTGCCAGCAGCAAAATAAAGGAGAGCTCCTACGAGCAGTACTTC
CASSKIKESSYEQYF
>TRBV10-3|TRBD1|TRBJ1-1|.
TGTGCCATCAGGGATACAGGGGGCAACACTGAAGCTTTCTTT
CAIRDTGGNTEAFF
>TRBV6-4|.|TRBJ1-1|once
TGTGCCAGCAGTGAACGTGGCCAGATGAACACTGAAGCTTTCTTT
CASSERGQMNTEAFF
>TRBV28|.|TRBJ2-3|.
TGTGCCAGCAGTTTCGCCGAGGGAGACACAGATACGCAGTATTTT
CASSFAEGDTDTQYF
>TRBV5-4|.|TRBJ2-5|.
TGTGCCAGCAGCTTGGCCCTTGGGCAGGGGGAGACCCAGTACTTC
CASSLALGQGETQYF
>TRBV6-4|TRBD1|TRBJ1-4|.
TGTGCCAGCAGTGCCCGGACAGGGGAGGATGAAAAACTGTTTTTT
CASSARTGEDEKLFF
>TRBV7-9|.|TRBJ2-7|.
TGTGCCAGCAGCCCGCCCCAGGGAGAGCAGTACTTC
CASSPPQGEQYF
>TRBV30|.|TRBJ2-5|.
TGTGCCTGGAGTGTACGGGTAGGATCTGCGGAGACCCAGTACTTC
CAWSVRVGSAETQYF